The present TCR beta chain was sequenced within a study of T cells in Graves' hyperthyroidism and ophthalmopathy. Researchers amplified the TCR beta CDR3 regions from RNA transcripts. The HTBI primer set drove a first-round RT-PCR of the TCR CDR3. TCRdb re-called the multiplex PCR reads with MiXCR, one entry per CDR3 protein. The table has fewer than 350,000 distinct CDR3 sequences, over 15% seen once. Thyroid ultrasound and orbital computed tomography, with clinical symptoms and serum thyroxine and TRAb, informed diagnoses. What was sequenced was blood. The TCR was taken from a woman between 50 and 59 years old with Graves' hyperthyroidism.

The CDR3 region has the DNA TGCAGTGCTGACAGGGAAAGGGGAGAGCAGTACTTC. Encoded protein: CSADRERGEQYF. The chain joins TRBV20-1 to TRBJ2-7; 7 bases are shared with TRBD1. Germline V lookup: CDR1 DFQATT, CDR2 SNEGSKA (reference sequence). This CDR3 comprises 12 residues. Germline trimming cut 5 bases from V and 7 bases from J; bases unmatched to any gene: 8.